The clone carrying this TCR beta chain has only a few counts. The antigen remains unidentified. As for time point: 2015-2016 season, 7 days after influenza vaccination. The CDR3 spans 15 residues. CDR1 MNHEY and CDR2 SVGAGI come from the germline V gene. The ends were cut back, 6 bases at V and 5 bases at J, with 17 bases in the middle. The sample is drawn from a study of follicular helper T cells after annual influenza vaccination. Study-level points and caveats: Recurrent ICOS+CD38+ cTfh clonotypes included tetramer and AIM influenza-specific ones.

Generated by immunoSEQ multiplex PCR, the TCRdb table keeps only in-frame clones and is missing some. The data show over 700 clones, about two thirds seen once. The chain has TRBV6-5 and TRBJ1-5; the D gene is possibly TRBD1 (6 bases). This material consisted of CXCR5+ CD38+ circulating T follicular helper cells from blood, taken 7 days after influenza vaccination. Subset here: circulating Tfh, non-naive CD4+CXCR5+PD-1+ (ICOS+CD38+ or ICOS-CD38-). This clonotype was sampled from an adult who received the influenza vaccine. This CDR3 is CASSPFTGWDQPQHF. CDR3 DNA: TGTGCCAGCAGCCCTTTTACAGGGTGGGATCAGCCCCAGCATTTT.